This T cell receptor (beta chain) was obtained from a study of T cell responses to AZD1222 COVID-19 vaccine. For this clone: The antigen remains unidentified.

Generated by immunoSEQ multiplex PCR, the TCRdb table keeps only in-frame clones and is missing some. The table includes under 170,000 clones, about 92% detected once. Investigators merged groups given second doses at roughly 4 or roughly 12 weeks. Germline CDR1 KGHSH, CDR2 LQKENI. The CDR3 has 13 residues. V lost 3 bases and J lost 2, with 8 bases in between. Overall study results and limits: Clonal diversity may have been underestimated in mostly white British donors. Baseline testing showed seropositivity in only a handful of AZD1222 recipients. Repertoire collection took place solely once the T cell response had peaked.

The clonotype was recovered from an adult who received the AZD1222 COVID-19 vaccine. This sequence joins TRBV18 and TRBJ2-7; the D gene could be TRBD1 or TRBD2 (5 bases each). Specimen: peripheral blood, collected 28 days after the second AZD1222 dose. DNA of the CDR3: TGTGCCAGCTCACCCAGGGAGACCTACGAGCAGTACTTC. This codes for CASSPRETYEQYF.